The 13 T cell receptor beta chains below come from one sample, sequenced in a study of T cell responses to AZD1222 COVID-19 vaccine. The method was immunoSEQ multiplex PCR; TCRdb's version includes in-frame clones alone and lacks a portion of them. The sample comprises approximately 100,000 clones, 87% of which are singletons, and 12% rests with the top ten. The sequencing used peripheral blood, collected on day 0 of AZD1222 vaccination. These receptors all come from an adult in good health.

About this clone itself: Other DNA variants within this sample encode the same CDR3. This chain links TRBV6-5 with TRBJ2-1; tentatively, D is TRBD1 (5 bases). CDR3 length: 15 amino acids. V lost 5 bases to trimming and J lost 0 bases, with 11 bases between them. Germline values: CDR1 MNHEY, CDR2 SVGAGI. The CDR3 region has the DNA TGTGCCAGCAGTACAGGATTAAGCTCCTACAATGAGCAGTTCTTC. Its translation: CASSTGLSSYNEQFF.

The V gene is TRBV3-1 (or the pseudogene TRBV3-2), the J gene TRBJ2-1; D is possibly TRBD2 (5 bases). This CDR3 has 16 amino acids. The V gene lost 1 base and the J gene lost 5 bases, with 15 bases spanning the gap. Per germline, CDR1 LGHDT and CDR2 YNNKEL (reference sequence). DNA for the CDR3: TGTGCCAGCAGCCAAGGCCCGCAAGACTACGACAATGAGCAGTTCTTC. It yields the protein CASSQGPQDYDNEQFF.

The chain carries TRBV27 and TRBJ2-7; TRBD2 agrees at 13 bases. The ends lost 4 bases at V and 7 bases at J; junction bases unmatched: 1. Germline assignment: CDR1 MNHEY and CDR2 SMNVEV (reference sequence). CDR3 size: 13 residues. The chain's CDR3 is CASSWGLAGEQYF. DNA for the CDR3: TGTGCCAGCAGTTGGGGACTAGCGGGAGAGCAGTACTTC.

J is TRBJ2-1 and V is TRBV4-1; the D gene is possibly TRBD2 (6 bases). The V gene's germline CDR1 is MGHRA and CDR2 YSYEKL. This CDR3 has 16 residues. Trimming removed 6 bases from V and 3 bases from J, with 18 bases in between. The CDR3 protein is CASSHTEGSLYNEQFF. Here the CDR3 DNA reads TGCGCCAGCAGTCATACGGAGGGGTCCCTCTACAATGAGCAGTTCTTC.

V and J are TRBV25-1 and TRBJ1-2; 8 bases match TRBD1. Germline CDR1 is MGHDK and CDR2 is SYGVNS. Losses at the gene ends were 6 bases for V and 3 bases for J; bases not matched to a gene: 6. This CDR3 region has 14 residues. The CDR3 reads CASSAEGQDYGYTF. CDR3 sequence (DNA): TGTGCCAGCAGCGCCGAGGGACAGGACTATGGCTACACCTTC.

The gene calls are TRBV7-2 and TRBJ1-6, with D uncertain. Trimming left V 0 bases short and J 4 bases short, with 10 bases between. This CDR3 has 16 residues. CDR1 and CDR2 (germline): SGHTA, FQGNSA. The CDR3 DNA follows: TGTGCCAGCAGCTTAGCGTCGTCAGTTTATAATTCACCCCTCCACTTT. It translates to CASSLASSVYNSPLHF. Filled out from reference TRBV7-2 and TRBJ1-6, the complete variable domain reads GAGVSQSPSNKVTEKGKDVELRCDPISGHTALYWYRQSLGQGLEFLIYFQGNSAPDKSGLPSDRFSAERTGGSVSTLTIQRTQQEDSAVYLCASSLASSVYNSPLHFGNGTRLTVT.

The chain recombines TRBV12-3 or TRBV12-4 with TRBJ1-1; D remains ambiguous. Trimming left V 6 bases short and J 4 bases short, with 6 bases between. This CDR3 has 11 amino acids. The CDR3 protein is CASRVATEAFF. CDR3 nucleotides: TGTGCCAGCAGAGTGGCCACTGAAGCTTTCTTT.

The V call is TRBV5-6, the J call TRBJ1-2; D is undetermined. The V end lost 4 bases, the J end lost 8 bases, and 18 bases lay between the germline ends. The CDR3 loop spans 14 amino acids. Looked up from germline, CDR1 is SGHDT and CDR2 is YYEEEE. This CDR3 is CASSLARFDLGYTF. In nucleotides, the CDR3 is TGTGCCAGCAGCCTGGCTCGGTTCGACCTAGGCTACACCTTC.

The V and J genes are TRBV24-1 and TRBJ2-3; TRBD2 agrees at 8 bases. V dropped 1 base and J dropped 4; count of bases not matched to a gene: 3. The CDR3 is 15 amino acids. The germline gives CDR1 KGHDR, CDR2 SFDVKD. CDR3 residues: CATSDFAGGADTQYF. Here the CDR3 DNA reads TGTGCCACCAGTGATTTTGCGGGAGGAGCAGATACGCAGTATTTT.

This clone was detected only once. The rearrangement uses TRBV3-1 (or the pseudogene TRBV3-2) and TRBJ1-2; D not certain. This CDR3 has 9 residues. Germline V gene data show CDR1 as LGHDT and CDR2 as YNNKEL (reference sequence). Trimming took off 9 bases at V and 7 bases at J, with 6 bases between the two ends. The CDR3 is CARHAGYTF. The DNA of the CDR3 is TGTGCCAGACATGCTGGCTACACCTTC.

This chain links TRBV27 with TRBJ1-6, with TRBD1 matching over 9 bases. Germline CDR1 MNHEY, CDR2 SMNVEV (reference sequence). The CDR3 spans 15 residues. Trimming cost V 6 bases and J 9 bases; bases outside gene matches: 9. The DNA of the CDR3 is TGTGCCAGCAGCCGAACGACAGGGGGTCTTTCACCCCTCCACTTT. Its translation is CASSRTTGGLSPLHF.

The CDR3 here is CAAGSSNYGYTF. As DNA, the CDR3 is TGTGCCGCGGGGAGTTCCAACTATGGCTACACCTTC. The gene calls are TRBV24-1 and TRBJ1-2, with unresolved D. The CDR3 runs 12 residues. Trimming cost V 12 bases and J 2 bases, with 12 bases left between them. From germline, CDR1 is KGHDR and CDR2 SFDVKD.

J is TRBJ2-7 and V is TRBV4-1; 9 bases match TRBD1. Germline V CDR1 and CDR2: MGHRA, YSYEKL. V lost 1 base and J lost 4; bases outside the gene matches: 8. The CDR3 totals 16 residues. The CDR3 bases are TGCGCCAGCAGCCAAGCTCAGGGACAGGGTCTATACGAGCAGTACTTC. Encoded protein: CASSQAQGQGLYEQYF.